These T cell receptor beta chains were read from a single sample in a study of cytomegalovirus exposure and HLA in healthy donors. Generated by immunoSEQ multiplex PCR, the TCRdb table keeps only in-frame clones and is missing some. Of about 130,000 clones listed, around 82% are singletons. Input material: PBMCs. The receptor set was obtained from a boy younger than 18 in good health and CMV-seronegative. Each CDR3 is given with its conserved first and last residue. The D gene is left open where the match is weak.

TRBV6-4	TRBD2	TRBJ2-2	CASSSGSGELFF	TGTGCCAGCAGTAGCGGGAGCGGGGAGCTGTTTTTT
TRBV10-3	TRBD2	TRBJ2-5	CAISPSVAGRVETQYF	TGTGCCATCAGCCCTAGCGTAGCGGGGCGGGTAGAGACCCAGTACTTC
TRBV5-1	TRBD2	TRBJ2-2	CASSLPSGGSGELFF	TGCGCCAGCAGCTTACCTAGCGGGGGCTCCGGGGAGCTGTTTTTT
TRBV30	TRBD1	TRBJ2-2	CAWRWDREVGELFF	TGTGCCTGGAGATGGGACAGGGAGGTCGGGGAGCTGTTTTTT
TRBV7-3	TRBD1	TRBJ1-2	CASSPGTGGNYGYTF	TGTGCCAGCAGCCCGGGGACAGGGGGAAACTATGGCTACACCTTC
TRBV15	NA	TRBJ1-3	CATSSELRRNTIYF	TGTGCCACCAGCAGCGAACTGCGGCGAAACACCATATATTTT
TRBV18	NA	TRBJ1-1	CASSLGSVVGNTEAFF	TGTGCCAGCTCACTCGGGTCGGTGGTCGGGAACACTGAAGCTTTCTTT
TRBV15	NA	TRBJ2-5	CATSRGPTGQETQYF	TGTGCCACCAGCAGAGGACCGACAGGACAAGAGACCCAGTACTTC
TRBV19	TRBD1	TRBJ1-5	CASSIEQGIAPQHF	TGTGCCAGTAGTATTGAACAGGGGATTGCGCCCCAGCATTTT
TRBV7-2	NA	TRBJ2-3	CASSMTRTDTQYF	TGTGCCAGCAGCATGACTCGGACAGATACGCAGTATTTT
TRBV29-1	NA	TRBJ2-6	CSVTKGVGANVLTF	TGCAGCGTTACTAAAGGTGTGGGGGCCAACGTCCTGACTTTC
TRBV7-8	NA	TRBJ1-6	CASSAHRGSNSPLHF	TGTGCCAGCAGCGCTCACCGGGGGAGTAATTCACCCCTCCACTTT
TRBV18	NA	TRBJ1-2	CASSPLGREGTNYGYTF	TGTGCCAGCTCACCGCTCGGGAGGGAGGGAACTAACTATGGCTACACCTTC